This is a list of T cell receptor beta chains from one sample in a study of blood T cells in healthy people across ages. TCRdb reanalysed the 5' RACE reads using MiXCR and keeps one entry per CDR3 protein. The top ten hold more than 20% of the sample, which has around 1,900,000 distinct CDR3 sequences, around 42% seen once. Sample: blood. The receptors shown here come from a human donor in good health. Each CDR3 is given with its conserved first and last residue. D genes are given only for firm matches. Clone size is not always given. Where it is, it says once, few, many or a class for expanded clones.

j_gene | abundance | d_gene | v_gene | CDR3aa | CDR3nt
TRBJ1-4 | . | . | TRBV6-1 | CATETLDPRQYTEKLFF | TGTGCCACCGAGACCCTCGACCCCCGGCAGTATACTGAAAAACTGTTTTTT
TRBJ2-1 | few | . | TRBV7-2 | CASSLFTGNEQFF | TGTGCCAGCAGCTTGTTCACGGGCAATGAGCAGTTCTTC
TRBJ2-3 | . | . | TRBV10-3 | CAISEPGVGSGDTQYF | TGTGCCATCAGTGAGCCGGGAGTTGGGTCGGGAGATACGCAGTATTTT
TRBJ1-5 | . | . | TRBV6-1 | CASSEWVVDQPQHF | TGTGCCAGCAGTGAATGGGTGGTGGATCAGCCCCAGCATTTT
TRBJ2-1 | few | . | TRBV7-2 | CATKLPNNEQFF | TGTGCCACCAAGCTTCCAAACAATGAGCAGTTCTTC
TRBJ2-5 | few | . | TRBV6-2/TRBV6-3 | CASSPNRIRGKEETQYF | TGTGCCAGCAGTCCAAACAGAATCCGGGGCAAAGAAGAGACCCAGTACTTC
TRBJ1-4 | . | TRBD1 | TRBV4-3 | CASSQEGQGSEKLFF | TGCGCCAGCAGCCAAGAGGGACAGGGGAGTGAAAAACTGTTTTTT
TRBJ1-2 | few | . | TRBV4-3 | CASSQGEGMGYGYTF | TGCGCCAGCAGCCAAGGGGAGGGAATGGGGTATGGCTACACCTTC
TRBJ2-2 | . | . | TRBV24-1 | CATSDFGLGELFF | TGTGCCACCAGTGATTTTGGGCTCGGGGAGCTGTTTTTT
TRBJ2-7 | . | . | TRBV12-3/TRBV12-4 | CASSTRAPSGEQYF | TGTGCCAGCAGCACAAGAGCCCCGTCTGGCGAGCAGTACTTC
TRBJ2-1 | . | TRBD1 | TRBV5-5 | CASTEQGALYNEQFF | TGTGCCAGCACTGAGCAGGGGGCCCTATACAATGAGCAGTTCTTC
TRBJ2-3 | . | TRBD2 | TRBV15 | CATSPAGGTDTQYF | TGTGCCACCAGCCCGGCGGGGGGCACAGATACGCAGTATTTT
TRBJ1-1 | few | . | TRBV29-1 | CSVELQKQNTEAFF | TGCAGCGTTGAGTTACAGAAACAGAACACTGAAGCTTTCTTT
TRBJ2-7 | . | . | TRBV7-9 | CASSLSDPTSEQYF | TGTGCCAGCAGCTTATCGGACCCGACCTCCGAGCAGTACTTC
TRBJ1-4 | . | . | TRBV28 | CASSFGRRRVLFF | TGTGCCAGCAGTTTCGGTCGTCGGCGGGTACTGTTTTTT
TRBJ1-1 | few | . | TRBV6-2/TRBV6-3 | CASSYGQHTEAFF | TGTGCCAGCAGTTACGGGCAACACACTGAAGCTTTCTTT
TRBJ1-2 | . | . | TRBV20-1 | CSAPAGGLLDGYTF | TGCAGTGCCCCTGCGGGGGGGTTGTTGGACGGCTACACCTTC
TRBJ2-3 | . | TRBD1 | TRBV2 | CASNPGTDTHYF | TGTGCCAGCAACCCAGGGACAGATACGCACTATTTT
TRBJ2-2 | . | . | TRBV7-2 | CASSRQTNTGELFF | TGTGCCAGCAGCCGACAGACGAACACCGGGGAGCTGTTTTTT
TRBJ1-4 | few | . | TRBV4-2 | CASSQALNSATNEKLFF | TGTGCCAGCAGCCAGGCCCTAAATTCAGCAACTAATGAAAAACTGTTTTTT
TRBJ1-2 | few | . | TRBV3-1 | CASSQDGAGGYTF | TGTGCCAGCAGCCAAGACGGGGCGGGAGGCTACACCTTC
TRBJ2-7 | . | TRBD1 | TRBV6-1 | CASIRTGKGYEQYF | TGTGCCAGCATTCGGACAGGGAAAGGCTACGAGCAGTACTTC
TRBJ2-4 | . | . | TRBV7-2 | CASRDQIRAKNIQYF | TGTGCCAGCAGGGACCAGATTAGGGCCAAAAACATTCAGTACTTC
TRBJ1-4 | once | . | TRBV15 | CATSADSSREKLFF | TGTGCCACCAGCGCGGACAGTTCTCGAGAAAAACTGTTTTTT
TRBJ2-3 | . | . | TRBV4-1 | CASSHSPGTGSTDTQYF | TGCGCCAGCAGCCACAGCCCCGGGACTGGGAGCACAGATACGCAGTATTTT
TRBJ2-2 | few | TRBD2 | TRBV7-2 | CASSLPGGGRTGELFF | TGTGCCAGCAGCCTGCCTGGCGGGGGGCGAACCGGGGAGCTGTTTTTT
TRBJ2-4 | . | TRBD1 | TRBV10-3 | CAISEDRVREQYF | TGTGCCATCAGTGAGGACAGGGTTCGTGAGCAGTACTTC
TRBJ1-4 | . | . | TRBV5-1 | CASSLAQGSSKLFF | TGCGCCAGCAGCTTGGCACAGGGCTCTTCCAAACTGTTTTTT
TRBJ2-5 | . | . | TRBV24-1 | CATSDPGGGQETQYF | TGTGCCACCAGTGACCCCGGGGGAGGCCAAGAGACCCAGTACTTC
TRBJ2-1 | few | . | TRBV2 | CAGSPSPGRGSGEQFF | TGTGCCGGCAGCCCATCTCCGGGACGTGGATCCGGTGAGCAGTTCTTC
TRBJ2-7 | once | . | TRBV7-2 | CASSLRFRGQGYEQYF | TGTGCCAGCAGCTTACGATTCAGGGGCCAAGGGTACGAGCAGTACTTC
TRBJ2-1 | few | . | TRBV21-1 | CASSKRRGQGSSSSGNEQFF | TGTGCCAGCAGCAAGAGAAGGGGACAGGGAAGTTCGTCTTCGGGGAATGAGCAGTTCTTC
TRBJ2-5 | . | . | TRBV20-1 | CSANRVQKETQYF | TGCAGTGCTAACCGGGTCCAAAAAGAGACCCAGTACTTC
TRBJ2-1 | . | . | TRBV14 | CASNHWGNEQFF | TGTGCCAGCAACCACTGGGGTAATGAGCAGTTCTTC
TRBJ2-1 | few | . | TRBV7-9 | CASSLARADYNEQFF | TGTGCCAGCAGCTTAGCGCGAGCCGACTACAATGAGCAGTTCTTC
TRBJ2-7 | few | . | TRBV28 | CASSAVGTDYEQYF | TGTGCCAGCAGTGCTGTCGGGACGGACTACGAGCAGTACTTC
TRBJ1-2 | . | TRBD1 | TRBV5-1 | CASSRGQTSYGYTF | TGCGCCAGCAGCAGGGGACAGACCTCCTATGGCTACACCTTC
TRBJ1-2 | . | . | TRBV29-1 | CSVVGAPEDYGYTF | TGCAGCGTTGTGGGGGCCCCGGAGGACTATGGCTACACCTTC
TRBJ2-1 | few | . | TRBV28 | CASSLIRGGAVSNEQFF | TGTGCCAGCAGTTTAATCCGCGGCGGGGCCGTTAGCAATGAGCAGTTCTTC
TRBJ2-6 | . | TRBD1 | TRBV7-2 | CASSWRTGISSGANVLTF | TGTGCCAGCAGCTGGCGGACAGGTATCTCCTCTGGGGCCAACGTCCTGACTTTC
TRBJ2-7 | . | . | TRBV29-1 | CSVVTGTQGTYEQYF | TGCAGCGTTGTAACGGGGACCCAAGGAACCTACGAGCAGTACTTC
TRBJ2-1 | . | . | TRBV3-1 | CATSPLNNEQFF | TGTGCCACCAGCCCGTTAAACAATGAGCAGTTCTTC
TRBJ1-2 | few | TRBD1 | TRBV3-1 | CASSRGQGTGYTF | TGTGCCAGCAGCCGGGGACAGGGGACTGGCTACACCTTC
TRBJ2-7 | . | . | TRBV11-2 | CASSLDQGTQITYEQYF | TGTGCCAGCAGCTTAGATCAGGGAACCCAGATTACCTACGAGCAGTACTTC
TRBJ2-7 | many | . | TRBV10-3 | CAISLSGSSYEQYF | TGTGCCATCAGTCTGTCGGGCAGCTCCTACGAGCAGTACTTC
TRBJ2-7 | many | TRBD2 | TRBV28 | CASTWGGSYEQYF | TGTGCCAGCACATGGGGGGGATCCTACGAGCAGTACTTC
TRBJ1-5 | . | TRBD1 | TRBV28 | CASSLLTAGTGGNQPQHF | TGTGCCAGCAGTCTCCTGACTGCCGGGACAGGGGGCAATCAGCCCCAGCATTTT
TRBJ2-5 | . | . | TRBV29-1 | CSADLGLSEETQYF | TGCAGCGCGGACTTGGGGCTCTCGGAAGAGACCCAGTACTTC
TRBJ2-7 | few | . | TRBV4-3 | CASSMGEAYEQYF | TGCGCCAGCAGCATGGGTGAGGCCTACGAGCAGTACTTC
TRBJ2-1 | . | . | TRBV3-1 | CASSVRQVGLHEQFF | TGTGCCAGCAGCGTGCGCCAGGTCGGGTTGCATGAGCAGTTCTTC
TRBJ1-2 | . | . | TRBV27 | CASSLGLAGEGYGYTF | TGTGCCAGCAGTTTAGGTCTTGCAGGGGAGGGCTATGGCTACACCTTC
TRBJ1-2 | . | . | TRBV29-1 | CSVATGPYGYTF | TGCAGCGTTGCAACAGGCCCCTATGGCTACACCTTC
TRBJ2-3 | . | . | TRBV7-2 | CASSPLAYSDTQYF | TGTGCCAGCAGCCCTCTAGCCTACTCAGATACGCAGTATTTT
TRBJ1-2 | . | . | TRBV7-2 | CASSSVIWGSGGYTF | TGTGCCAGCAGCTCCGTCATTTGGGGTTCAGGTGGCTACACCTTC
TRBJ2-5 | many | TRBD2 | TRBV12-3/TRBV12-4 | CASSLGGLAGETQYF | TGTGCCAGCAGTTTAGGGGGTCTAGCGGGGGAGACCCAGTACTTC
TRBJ2-5 | . | TRBD1 | TRBV5-4 | CASGSRDREETQYF | TGTGCCAGCGGCTCCCGGGACAGGGAAGAGACCCAGTACTTC
TRBJ2-4 | many | . | TRBV7-9 | CASSLEDSARVAKNIQYF | TGTGCCAGCAGCTTAGAAGACTCGGCTCGGGTAGCCAAAAACATTCAGTACTTC
TRBJ2-7 | few | . | TRBV7-2 | CASSRTTEQYF | TGTGCCAGCAGCCGGACTACCGAGCAGTACTTC
TRBJ2-1 | many | . | TRBV4-1 | CASSQVGSNEQFF | TGCGCCAGCAGCCAAGTCGGGAGCAATGAGCAGTTCTTC
TRBJ2-3 | . | . | TRBV7-3 | CASSSARGSPDTQYF | TGTGCCAGCAGCTCGGCACGGGGGTCCCCAGATACGCAGTATTTT